This TCR beta chain was sequenced for a study of blood T cell repertoires in COVID-19. The protocol was immunoSEQ multiplex PCR, while the TCRdb copy is restricted to in-frame clones and leaves out a portion. The sample has about 180,000 clones, roughly nine tenths seen once. The receptor comes from a man in his 70s with active or convalescent COVID-19. Sequenced material: peripheral blood.

CDR3 in DNA: TGCGCCAGCAGACCAATCAGGGGCCATTCCGAAAAACTGTTTTTT. Translation: CASRPIRGHSEKLFF. The chain couples TRBV10-2 to TRBJ1-4; D is perhaps TRBD1 (6 bases). CDR3 length: 15 residues. Trimming shortened V by 6 bases and J by 8 bases, and 19 bases separated the two germline ends. The germline V gene encodes CDR1 WSHSY and CDR2 SAAADI.